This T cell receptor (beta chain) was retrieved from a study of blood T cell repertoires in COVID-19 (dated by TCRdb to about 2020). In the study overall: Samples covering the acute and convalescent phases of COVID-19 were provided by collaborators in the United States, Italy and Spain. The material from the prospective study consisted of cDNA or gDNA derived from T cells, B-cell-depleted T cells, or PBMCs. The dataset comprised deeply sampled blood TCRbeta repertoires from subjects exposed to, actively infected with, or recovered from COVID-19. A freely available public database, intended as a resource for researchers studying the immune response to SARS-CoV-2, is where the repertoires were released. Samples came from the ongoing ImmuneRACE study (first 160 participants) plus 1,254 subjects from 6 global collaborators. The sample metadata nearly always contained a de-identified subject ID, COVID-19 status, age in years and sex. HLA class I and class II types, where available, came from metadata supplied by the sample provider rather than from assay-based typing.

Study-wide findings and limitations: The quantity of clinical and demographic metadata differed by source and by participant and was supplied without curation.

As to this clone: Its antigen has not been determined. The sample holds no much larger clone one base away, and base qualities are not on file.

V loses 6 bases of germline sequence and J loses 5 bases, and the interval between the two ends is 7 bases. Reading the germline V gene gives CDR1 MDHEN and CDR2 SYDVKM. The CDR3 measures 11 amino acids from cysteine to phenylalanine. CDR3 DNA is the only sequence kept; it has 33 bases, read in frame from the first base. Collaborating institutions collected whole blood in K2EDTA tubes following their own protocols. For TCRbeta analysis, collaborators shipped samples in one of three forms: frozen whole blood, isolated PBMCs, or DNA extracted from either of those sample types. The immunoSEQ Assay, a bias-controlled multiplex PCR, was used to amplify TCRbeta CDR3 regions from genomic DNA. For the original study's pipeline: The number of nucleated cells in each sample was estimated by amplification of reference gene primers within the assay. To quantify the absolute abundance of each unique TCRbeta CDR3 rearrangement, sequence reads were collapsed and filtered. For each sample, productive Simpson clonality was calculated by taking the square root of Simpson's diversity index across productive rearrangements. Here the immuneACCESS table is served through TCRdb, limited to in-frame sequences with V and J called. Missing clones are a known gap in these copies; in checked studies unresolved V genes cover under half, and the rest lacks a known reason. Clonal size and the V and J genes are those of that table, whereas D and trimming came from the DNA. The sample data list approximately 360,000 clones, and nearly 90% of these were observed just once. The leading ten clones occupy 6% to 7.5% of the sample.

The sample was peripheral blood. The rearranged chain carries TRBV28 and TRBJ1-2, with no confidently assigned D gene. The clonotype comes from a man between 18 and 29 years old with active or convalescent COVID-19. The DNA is TGTGCCAGCAGCCGGGAGTATGGCTACACCTTC. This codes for CASSREYGYTF.